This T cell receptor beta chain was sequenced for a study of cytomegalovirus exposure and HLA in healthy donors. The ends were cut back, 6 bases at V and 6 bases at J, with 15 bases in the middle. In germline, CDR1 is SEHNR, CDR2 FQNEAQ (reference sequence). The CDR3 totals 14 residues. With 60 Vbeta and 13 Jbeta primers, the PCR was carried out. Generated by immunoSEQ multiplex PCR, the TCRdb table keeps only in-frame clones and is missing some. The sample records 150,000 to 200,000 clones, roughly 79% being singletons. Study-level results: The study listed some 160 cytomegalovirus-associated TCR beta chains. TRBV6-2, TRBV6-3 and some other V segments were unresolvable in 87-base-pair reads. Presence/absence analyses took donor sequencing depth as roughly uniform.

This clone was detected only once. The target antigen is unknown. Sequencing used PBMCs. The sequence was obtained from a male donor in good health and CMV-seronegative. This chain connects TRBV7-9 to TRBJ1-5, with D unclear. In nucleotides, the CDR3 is TGTGCCAGCAGTTCTGACCGAGGGCGTCAGCCCCAGCATTTT. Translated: CASSSDRGRQPQHF.